A single sample gave rise to the 17 T cell receptor beta chains below, sequenced in a study of regulatory T cells in long-lasting Graves disease. According to the study, TCR beta libraries were built with iRepertoire HTBI primers and CDR3-region Arm-PCR. TCRdb reanalysed the multiplex PCR reads using MiXCR and keeps one entry per CDR3 protein. The sample holds approximately 460,000 distinct CDR3 sequences, about 15% seen once. The time point was: newly diagnosed GD, antithyroid drugs for less than 3 months. PBMCs were the source of the RNA used for TCR sequencing. This same sample was also taken into another study, of T cells in Graves' hyperthyroidism and ophthalmopathy.

Sequencing was performed on peripheral blood mononuclear cells (PBMCs), taken at new diagnosis, from a patient treated with antithyroid drugs. The receptors were gathered from a woman under 40 with Graves disease.

There are a few counts of this clonotype. V and J are TRBV7-9 and TRBJ2-2; 7 bases align to TRBD2. Germline trimming cut 8 bases from V and 8 bases from J; bases unmatched to any gene: 11. CDR3 length: 14 amino acids. Looked up from germline, CDR1 is SEHNR and CDR2 is FQNEAQ (reference sequence). The CDR3 DNA reads TGTGCCAGCTTTCTTGCGGGAGAGTCAGGGGAGCTGTTTTTT. This codes for CASFLAGESGELFF. Drawing the rest from reference TRBV7-9 and TRBJ2-2, the complete variable domain is DTGVSQNPRHKITKRGQNVTFRCDPISEHNRLYWYRQTLGQGPEFLTYFQNEAQLEKSRLLSDRFSAERPKGSFSTLEIQRTEQGDSAMYLCASFLAGESGELFFGEGSRLTVL.

This clonotype has a count of ten or more. V gene TRBV14 combines with J gene TRBJ2-7; no clear D. V lost 1 base, J lost 5 bases, and 12 bases lay in between. The CDR3 is made up of 14 amino acids. Germline loops: CDR1 SGHDN, CDR2 FVKESK. CDR3 DNA sequence: TGTGCCAGCAGCCAAGGGATACCGAGGCACGAGCAGTACTTC. Residues: CASSQGIPRHEQYF. Full variable domain (missing parts from reference TRBV14 and TRBJ2-7): EAGVTQFPSHSVIEKGQTVTLRCDPISGHDNLYWYRRVMGKEIKFLLHFVKESKQDESGMPNNRFLAERTGGTYSTLKVQPAELEDSGVYFCASSQGIPRHEQYFGPGTRLTVT.

This sequence joins TRBV29-1 and TRBJ2-2, with TRBD2 matching 13 bases. The CDR3 runs 16 residues. The J segment lost 8 bases and the V segment lost 8 bases, leaving 14 bases of the junction unmatched. Germline CDR1 and CDR2: SQVTM and ANQGSEA. The CDR3 bases are TGCAGCTTCGGTTCCGGGACTAGCGGGGTTAGTGGGGAGCTGTTTTTT. Translated, it gives CSFGSGTSGVSGELFF.

This clonotype was detected ten times or more. Written as DNA, the CDR3 is TGCAGTGCGGGACTAGCGGGAGGAGGGTACACAGATACGCAGTATTTT. Its translation is CSAGLAGGGYTDTQYF. The chain has TRBV20-1 and TRBJ2-3, with TRBD2 matching over 15 bases. J was trimmed by 2 bases and V by 6 bases; bases with no gene match: 6. Per the germline V gene, CDR1 is DFQATT and CDR2 is SNEGSKA (reference sequence). The CDR3 loop spans 16 amino acids.

The chain employs TRBV2 and TRBJ1-5; 7 bases match TRBD1. J was trimmed by 6 bases and V by 6 bases; bases with no gene match: 2. CDR3 length: 12 amino acids. Germline values: CDR1 SNHLY, CDR2 FYNNEI. DNA of the CDR3: TGTGCCAGCAGCGACAGGGTTCAGCCCCAGCATTTT. It encodes CASSDRVQPQHF.

This clonotype was found a few times. V gene TRBV20-1 combines with J gene TRBJ1-6, with D possibly matching TRBD1 (6 bases). Germline V gives CDR1 DFQATT, CDR2 SNEGSKA (reference sequence). The CDR3 runs to 16 residues. V was shortened by 1 base and J by 8 bases, with 18 bases between the two germline ends. CDR3 sequence (DNA): TGCAGTGCTAGAGCCCCCGACAGGTCGAATCATTCACCCCTCCACTTT. Translated, it gives CSARAPDRSNHSPLHF.

This clonotype was counted a few times. The chain is built from TRBV20-1 and TRBJ2-1; weak D call: TRBD1 (5 bases). V dropped 4 bases and J dropped 7 bases, with 8 bases sitting between them. CDR1 is DFQATT and CDR2 is SNEGSKA in the germline V gene (reference sequence). The CDR3 covers 11 residues. Here the CDR3 reads CSAKGRNEQFF. CDR3 in DNA: TGCAGTGCTAAGGGGCGGAATGAGCAGTTCTTC.

This clonotype was counted ten times or more. This sequence joins TRBV27 and TRBJ2-7; D may be TRBD1 (7 bases). The V end was cut by 6 bases, the J end by 2 bases, with 20 bases between. This CDR3 spans 16 amino acids. Germline V gene lookup returns CDR1 MNHEY and CDR2 SMNVEV (reference sequence). The CDR3 DNA reads TGTGCCAGCAGCGGGAGAACAGGGGCGGTCCCCTACGAGCAGTACTTC. Its translation is CASSGRTGAVPYEQYF.

This clonotype was picked up many times. The chain joins TRBV5-5 to TRBJ2-7; 7 nucleotides agree with TRBD1. CDR1 is SGHKS, CDR2 YYEKEE, per germline (reference sequence). V was clipped by 3 bases and J by 2 bases; unmatched bases: 5. There are 14 residues in the CDR3. CDR3 in DNA: TGTGCCAGCAGCTCAGACAGGGCTCCCTACGAGCAGTACTTC. It encodes CASSSDRAPYEQYF.

This clonotype was seen repeatedly, ten times or more. J is TRBJ2-1 and V is TRBV30, with D maybe TRBD2 (5 bases). CDR3 length: 11 residues. Trimming took off 8 bases at V and 3 bases at J, with 8 bases between the two ends. Germline V lookup: CDR1 GTSNPN, CDR2 SVGIG (reference sequence). CDR3 sequence: CAGRGYNEQFF. In DNA, the CDR3 is TGTGCCGGCCGGGGCTACAATGAGCAGTTCTTC.

This clonotype appeared many times. V gene TRBV18 combines with J gene TRBJ2-7, with D perhaps TRBD2 (6 bases). The V and J ends lost 2 bases and 4 bases respectively, with 15 bases between them. There are 15 residues in the CDR3. Germline V lookup: CDR1 KGHSH, CDR2 LQKENI. The CDR3 DNA sequence: TGTGCCAGCTCACCAGGCGGGGCGACGGGTTACGAGCAGTACTTC. It encodes CASSPGGATGYEQYF. Filled out from reference TRBV18 and TRBJ2-7, the complete variable domain reads NAGVMQNPRHLVRRRGQEARLRCSPMKGHSHVYWYRQLPEEGLKFMVYLQKENIIDESGMPKERFSAEFPKEGPSILRIQQVVRGDSAAYFCASSPGGATGYEQYFGPGTRLTVT.

At least ten counts were recorded for this clonotype. This rearrangement joins TRBV28 to TRBJ2-7; 7 bases match TRBD2. The V gene end was trimmed by 3 bases and the J gene end by 0 bases; junction bases not matched to a gene: 11. The length of the CDR3 is 17 residues. CDR1 MDHEN and CDR2 SYDVKM come from the germline V gene. The CDR3 DNA is TGTGCCAGCAGTTTTGGGGTTGGAGCGGGGCGCTCCTACGAGCAGTACTTC. Translation gives CASSFGVGAGRSYEQYF.

This sequence joins TRBV20-1 and TRBJ2-4; TRBD1 or TRBD2 may be the D gene (6 bases each). V was trimmed by 4 bases and J by 7 bases, leaving 14 bases between them. The CDR3 loop spans 13 amino acids. Germline loops: CDR1 DFQATT, CDR2 SNEGSKA (reference sequence). CDR3 sequence (DNA): TGCAGTGCTACTCCGGGGGCCGGGAACATTCAGTACTTC. It is translated as CSATPGAGNIQYF.

This clonotype was seen ten or more times. The chain combines TRBV30 with TRBJ1-1; D is undetermined. Germline V gene sequence: CDR1 GTSNPN, CDR2 SVGIG (reference sequence). The V end was cut by 0 bases, the J end by 4 bases, with 12 bases between. This CDR3 is 14 amino acids long. The CDR3: CAWSVGLVGTEAFF. The CDR3 nucleotides are TGTGCCTGGAGTGTAGGGCTTGTGGGCACTGAAGCTTTCTTT.

The sample holds many counts of this clonotype. J is TRBJ2-7 and V is TRBV27, with D hard to call. V lost 5 bases, J lost 1 base, and 12 bases lay in between. The CDR3 spans 14 residues. CDR1 and CDR2 (germline): MNHEY, SMNVEV (reference sequence). The CDR3 region is CASSDGARSYEQYF. The DNA for the CDR3 is TGTGCCAGCAGTGATGGCGCGCGATCCTACGAGCAGTACTTC.

This clonotype was observed at least ten times. This chain joins TRBV6-5 and TRBJ2-2; D is unclear. Trimming removed 2 bases from V and 2 bases from J, with 18 bases in between. Germline CDR1 and CDR2: MNHEY and SVGAGI. This CDR3 contains 18 residues. CDR3 region: CASSYASLGTLNTGELFF. Written as DNA, the CDR3 is TGTGCCAGCAGTTACGCGTCCTTGGGTACCCTTAACACCGGGGAGCTGTTTTTT.

This clonotype was seen a handful of times. The chain recombines TRBV7-3 with TRBJ2-2, with TRBD2 identical over 13 bases. CDR1 is SGHTA, CDR2 FQGTGA, per germline. The V and J ends lost 0 bases and 6 bases, in that order; junction bases with no gene match: 7. CDR3 size: 18 residues. In nucleotides, the CDR3 is TGTGCCAGCAGCTTAACGATCGGACTAGCGGGAGAGGCCGGGGAGCTGTTTTTT. Protein sequence: CASSLTIGLAGEAGELFF.